Below are 11 T cell receptor beta chains sequenced from a single sample in a study of T-cell reconstitution after alpha-beta-depleted transplantation in children. Using unique molecular identifiers, the investigators prepared the TCRbeta library. Via MiXCR, TCRdb re-called the PCR reads, giving one row per CDR3 protein. The table lists approximately 340,000 distinct CDR3 sequences, approximately 10% of them singletons, with 2% to 3% in the top ten. This material consisted of PBMCs from the stem cell graft donor, taken from the stem cell graft. The receptors derive from a human donor who donated a stem cell graft to a child with acute lymphoblastic leukemia.

The chain uses TRBV20-1 and TRBJ2-7; TRBD1 aligns across 10 bases. Losses at the gene ends were 6 bases for V and 5 bases for J; bases not matched to a gene: 22. The CDR3 has 18 amino acids. Germline loops: CDR1 DFQATT, CDR2 SNEGSKA (reference sequence). The CDR3 DNA reads TGCAGTGCCCACTCTTTCGGGACAGGGGCGGCGGGGCTCAACGAGCAGTACTTC. Translation: CSAHSFGTGAAGLNEQYF.

This clonotype has a count of ten or more. This chain connects TRBV7-3 to TRBJ2-3, with 14 bases lining up with TRBD2. The V gene's germline CDR1 is SGHTA and CDR2 FQGTGA. J gave up 4 bases and V 6 bases, and 3 bases lay outside the gene matches. The CDR3 covers 15 residues. The CDR3 DNA is TGTGCCAGCAGGCCGGGACTAGCGGGAGCAGATACGCAGTATTTT. Translated, it gives CASRPGLAGADTQYF.

A few counts support this clonotype. J is TRBJ2-7 and V is TRBV27; D remains ambiguous. With 2 bases removed from V and 3 bases from J, the gap between germline ends came to 14 bases. The length of the CDR3 is 15 residues. Germline V gives CDR1 MNHEY, CDR2 SMNVEV (reference sequence). The CDR3 is CASSLGFRPGYEQYF. The CDR3 nucleotides are TGTGCCAGCAGTTTAGGCTTCCGACCGGGCTACGAGCAGTACTTC.

This clonotype was recorded a few times. V gene TRBV4-2 combines with J gene TRBJ2-7; the match to TRBD1 covers 10 bases. Per the germline V gene, CDR1 is LGHNA and CDR2 is YNFKEQ. V was clipped by 3 bases and J by 3 bases; unmatched bases: 5. CDR3 size: 15 residues. CDR3 sequence reads: CASSHGTGVYYEQYF. The CDR3 nucleotides read TGTGCCAGCAGCCACGGGACAGGGGTTTACTACGAGCAGTACTTC.

This clonotype was found a few times. The CDR3 reads CASSWGSSGNTIYF. The CDR3 nucleotides are TGTGCCAGCAGTTGGGGGTCTTCCGGAAACACCATATATTTT. The V gene is TRBV5-6, the J gene TRBJ1-3; maybe TRBD1 (5 bases). V shed 5 bases and J shed 4 bases, with 13 bases lying between them. Per germline, CDR1 SGHDT and CDR2 YYEEEE. The CDR3 runs 14 residues.

This clonotype was counted between two and nine times. The chain combines TRBV7-9 with TRBJ2-3; 9 nucleotides match TRBD1. J gave up 2 bases and V 1 base, and 4 bases lay outside the gene matches. This CDR3 contains 16 residues. The V gene's germline CDR1 is SEHNR and CDR2 FQNEAQ (reference sequence). The CDR3 DNA is TGTGCCAGCAGCTTAGGGACAGGGGAAGTCACAGATACGCAGTATTTT. This encodes CASSLGTGEVTDTQYF.

This clonotype has a handful of counts. The chain joins TRBV12-3 or TRBV12-4 to TRBJ2-5; TRBD1 aligns across 7 bases. This CDR3 has 15 residues. Trimming cost V 5 bases and J 5 bases; bases outside gene matches: 11. The CDR3 DNA sequence: TGTGCCAGCAGTATCCACACAGGGGCGTGGGAGACCCAGTACTTC. Translated, it gives CASSIHTGAWETQYF.

V is TRBV5-1 and J is TRBJ2-7, with D tentatively TRBD2 (5 bases). The CDR3 covers 14 residues. V gave up 2 bases and J gave up 7 bases, with 16 bases separating them. CDR1 and CDR2 (germline): SGHRS, YFSETQ. The CDR3, as DNA: TGCGCCAGCAGCTTACAACCGAGCTCGGGGGAGCAGTACTTC. Amino acids: CASSLQPSSGEQYF. The full variable domain, its missing parts supplied by reference TRBV5-1 and TRBJ2-7, is KAGVTQTPRYLIKTRGQQVTLSCSPISGHRSVSWYQQTPGQGLQFLFEYFSETQRNKGNFPGRFSGRQFSNSRSEMNVSTLELGDSALYLCASSLQPSSGEQYFGPGTRLTVT.

This clonotype was detected only a few times. This chain connects TRBV12-3 or TRBV12-4 to TRBJ2-1; no clear D. This CDR3 region has 13 residues. Trimming took 10 bases from V and 0 from J, leaving 10 bases between them. This chain's CDR3 is CATARTSYNEQFF. CDR3 sequence (DNA): TGTGCCACCGCCAGGACCTCCTACAATGAGCAGTTCTTC.

The chain couples TRBV20-1 to TRBJ2-5; 9 nucleotides align to TRBD2. CDR3 length: 13 residues. V shed 3 bases and J 5 bases; nucleotides not matched to a gene: 4. CDR1 DFQATT and CDR2 SNEGSKA come from the germline V gene (reference sequence). CDR3: CSASRTSAETQYF. The CDR3, as DNA: TGCAGTGCTAGCCGGACTAGCGCCGAGACCCAGTACTTC.

The chain is built from TRBV9 and TRBJ2-3; 8 positions match TRBD2. Germline loops: CDR1 SGDLS, CDR2 YYNGEE. V shed 3 bases, J shed 0 bases, and the junction held 3 bases outside the gene matches. The CDR3 totals 15 residues. CDR3 in DNA: TGTGCCAGCAGCGCCGGACTAGCTAGCACAGATACGCAGTATTTT. Translation: CASSAGLASTDTQYF.